Described below is a single TCR beta chain sequence and its context. The data stem from a study of blood T cell repertoires in COVID-19. Per the authors' pipeline: Reference gene primer amplification yielded estimated nucleated cell counts. Using immunoSEQ multiplex PCR, the repertoire was profiled, and TCRdb retains in-frame clones only, with some absent. That table supplies the V and J calls and clone size; D and trimming were determined from the DNA. The sample consists of under 350,000 clones, roughly 86% of them appearing once. Trimming removed 4 bases from V and 3 bases from J, with 17 bases in between. This CDR3 has 15 amino acids. Germline CDR1 is SGHDT and CDR2 is YYEEEE.

The source material was PBMCs or T cells enriched from blood (not recorded which). This TCR came from a woman aged 18-29 years who had recovered from COVID-19. The V call is TRBV5-6, the J call TRBJ2-7; D gene unclear. The CDR3 sequence: CASSILRATFYEQYF. CDR3 bases: TGTGCCAGCAGCATTCTACGAGCCACCTTCTACGAGCAGTACTTC.